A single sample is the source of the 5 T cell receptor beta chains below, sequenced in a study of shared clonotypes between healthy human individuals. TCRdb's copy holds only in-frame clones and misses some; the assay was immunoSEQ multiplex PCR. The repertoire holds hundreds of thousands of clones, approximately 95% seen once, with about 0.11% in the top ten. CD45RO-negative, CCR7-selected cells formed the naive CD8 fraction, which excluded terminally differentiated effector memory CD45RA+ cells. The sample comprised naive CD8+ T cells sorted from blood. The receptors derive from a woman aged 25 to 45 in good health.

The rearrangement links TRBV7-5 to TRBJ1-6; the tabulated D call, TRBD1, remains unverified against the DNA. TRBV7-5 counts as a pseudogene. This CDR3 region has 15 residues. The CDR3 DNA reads TGTGTCAGAAGCCCTGGACAGGGAAAGGGATCACCCCTCCACTTT. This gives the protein CVRSPGQGKGSPLHF.

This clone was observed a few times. Here the CDR3 DNA reads TGTGCCAGCAGTTTAGGCTCTAGCCCAGTTGAAGCTTTCTTT. Amino acids: CASSLGSSPVEAFF. The chain couples TRBV27 to TRBJ1-1; the D is unclear. Germline V gives CDR1 MNHEY, CDR2 SMNVEV (reference sequence). The CDR3 has 14 amino acids. Trimming took off 2 bases at V and 7 bases at J, with 14 bases between the two ends.

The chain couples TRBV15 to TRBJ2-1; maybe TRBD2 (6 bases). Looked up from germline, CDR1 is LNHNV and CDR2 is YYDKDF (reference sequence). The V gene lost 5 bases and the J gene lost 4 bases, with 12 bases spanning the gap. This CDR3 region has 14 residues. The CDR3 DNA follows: TGTGCCACCAGCGGGGGGTGGCGGTACAATGAGCAGTTCTTC. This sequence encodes CATSGGWRYNEQFF.

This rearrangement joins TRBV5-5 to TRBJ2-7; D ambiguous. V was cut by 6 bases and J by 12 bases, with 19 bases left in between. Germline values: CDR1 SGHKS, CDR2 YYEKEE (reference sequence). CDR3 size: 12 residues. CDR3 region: CASIRAIGSRYF. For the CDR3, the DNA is TGTGCCAGCATCCGCGCCATAGGGTCTCGGTACTTC.

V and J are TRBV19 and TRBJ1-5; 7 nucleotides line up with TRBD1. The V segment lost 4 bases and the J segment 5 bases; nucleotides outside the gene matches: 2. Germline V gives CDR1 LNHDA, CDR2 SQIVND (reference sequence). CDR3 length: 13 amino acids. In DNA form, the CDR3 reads TGTGCCAGTAGTAAAGGGGGCGATCAGCCCCAGCATTTT. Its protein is CASSKGGDQPQHF. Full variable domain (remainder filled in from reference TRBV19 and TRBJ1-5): DGGITQSPKYLFRKEGQNVTLSCEQNLNHDAMYWYRQDPGQGLRLIYYSQIVNDFQKGDIAEGYSVSREKKESFPLTVTSAQKNPTAFYLCASSKGGDQPQHFGDGTRLSIL.